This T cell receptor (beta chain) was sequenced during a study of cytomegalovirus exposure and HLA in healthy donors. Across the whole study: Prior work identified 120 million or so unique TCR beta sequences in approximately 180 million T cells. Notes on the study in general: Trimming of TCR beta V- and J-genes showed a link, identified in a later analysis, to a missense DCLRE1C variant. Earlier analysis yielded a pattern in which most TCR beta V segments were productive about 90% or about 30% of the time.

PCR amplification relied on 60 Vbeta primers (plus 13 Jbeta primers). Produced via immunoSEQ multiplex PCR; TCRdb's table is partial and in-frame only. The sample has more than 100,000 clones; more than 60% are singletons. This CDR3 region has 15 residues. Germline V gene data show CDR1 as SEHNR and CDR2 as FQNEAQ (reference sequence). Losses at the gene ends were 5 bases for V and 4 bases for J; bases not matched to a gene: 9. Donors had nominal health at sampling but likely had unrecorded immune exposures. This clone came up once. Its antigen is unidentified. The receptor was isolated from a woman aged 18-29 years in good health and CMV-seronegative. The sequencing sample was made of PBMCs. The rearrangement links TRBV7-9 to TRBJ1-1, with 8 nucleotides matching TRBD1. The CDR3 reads CASSRLTGEGTEAFF. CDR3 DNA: TGTGCCAGCAGCCGGCTGACAGGGGAGGGCACTGAAGCTTTCTTT.